The clone carrying this TCR beta chain was counted only a few times. Its antigen is as yet unknown. V was clipped by 5 bases and J by 6 bases; unmatched bases: 3. The germline V gene has CDR1 MNHEY and CDR2 SVGAGI. The CDR3 spans 13 residues. The data belong to a study of post-analysis software for immune sequencing data. Study outcomes and limitations: Five TRBV segments, including TRBV5-6, TRBV5-1 and TRBV20-1, were more frequent in patients than controls.

TCR beta libraries were prepared from cDNA with unique molecular identifiers. A single record per CDR3 protein comes from TCRdb applying MiXCR to the PCR reads. Of a few hundred thousand distinct CDR3 sequences listed, 30% to 40% are singletons. The V and J genes are TRBV6-5 and TRBJ1-1, with 10 bases matching TRBD1. This clonotype was sampled from a girl aged 2-17 years with multiple sclerosis. Sequencing used blood. This CDR3 is CASSRDRGAEAFF. The CDR3 DNA is TGTGCCAGCAGTCGGGACAGGGGAGCTGAAGCTTTCTTT.